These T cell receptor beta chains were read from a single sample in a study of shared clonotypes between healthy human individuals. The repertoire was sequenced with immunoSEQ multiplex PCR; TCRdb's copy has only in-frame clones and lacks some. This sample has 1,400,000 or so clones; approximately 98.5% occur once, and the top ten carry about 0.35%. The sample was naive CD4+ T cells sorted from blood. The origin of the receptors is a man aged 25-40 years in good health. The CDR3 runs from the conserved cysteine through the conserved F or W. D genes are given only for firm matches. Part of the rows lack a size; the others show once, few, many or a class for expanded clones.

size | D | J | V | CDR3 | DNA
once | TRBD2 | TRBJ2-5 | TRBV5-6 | CASSLVLELAGYQETQYF | TGTGCCAGCAGCTTGGTCCTGGAACTAGCGGGTTACCAAGAGACCCAGTACTTC
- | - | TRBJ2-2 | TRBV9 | CASSAPGRGIDTGELFF | TGTGCCAGCAGCGCCCCTGGACGCGGGATTGACACCGGGGAGCTGTTTTTT
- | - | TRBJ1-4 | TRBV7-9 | CASSLGLSNEKLFF | TGTGCCAGCAGCTTAGGCTTATCTAATGAAAAACTGTTTTTT
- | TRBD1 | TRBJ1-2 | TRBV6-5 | CASRIGRGHGYTF | TGTGCCAGCAGGATTGGCAGGGGGCATGGCTACACCTTC
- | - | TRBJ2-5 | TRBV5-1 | CASSLEYGGRETQYF | TGCGCCAGCAGCTTGGAGTACGGGGGCAGGGAGACCCAGTACTTC
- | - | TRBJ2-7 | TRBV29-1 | CSVQGSSYEQYF | TGCAGCGTTCAGGGAAGCTCCTACGAGCAGTACTTC
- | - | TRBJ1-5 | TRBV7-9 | CASSPSLGQPQHF | TGTGCCAGCAGCCCGAGTCTTGGGCAGCCCCAGCATTTT
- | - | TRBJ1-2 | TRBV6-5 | CASSDQDTYGYTF | TGTGCCAGCAGCGATCAGGACACCTATGGCTACACCTTC
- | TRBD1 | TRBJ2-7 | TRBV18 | CASSPTGEYEQYF | TGTGCCAGCTCACCAACAGGGGAGTACGAGCAGTACTTC
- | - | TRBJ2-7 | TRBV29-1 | CSVGLRAAEQYF | TGCAGCGTGGGGCTCAGGGCCGCCGAGCAGTACTTC
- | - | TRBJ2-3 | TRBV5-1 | CASSQGTSGTDTQYF | TGCGCCAGCAGCCAAGGGACGAGCGGGACAGATACGCAGTATTTT
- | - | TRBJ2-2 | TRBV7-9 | CASSWDLNTGELFF | TGTGCCAGCAGCTGGGACTTGAACACCGGGGAGCTGTTTTTT
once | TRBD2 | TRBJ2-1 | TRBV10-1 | CASSGGSPQNEQFF | TGCGCCAGCAGTGGCGGGAGCCCGCAAAACGAGCAGTTCTTC
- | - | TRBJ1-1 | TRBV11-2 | CASSLAVATEAFF | TGTGCCAGCAGCTTAGCAGTTGCTACTGAAGCTTTCTTT
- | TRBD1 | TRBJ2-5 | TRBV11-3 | CASSLGNRGLETQYF | TGTGCCAGCAGCTTAGGTAACAGGGGGCTAGAGACCCAGTACTTC
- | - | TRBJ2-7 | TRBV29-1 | CSVTPPGSSYEQYF | TGCAGCGTCACCCCCCCGGGGTCGTCCTACGAGCAGTACTTC
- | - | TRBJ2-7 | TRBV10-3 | CAIAPGGRSYEQYF | TGTGCCATCGCACCCGGGGGCAGGTCCTACGAGCAGTACTTC
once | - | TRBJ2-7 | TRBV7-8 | CASSLRGAVGDLRDEQYF | TGTGCCAGCAGCTTAAGAGGTGCAGTAGGGGACTTGAGGGACGAGCAGTACTTC
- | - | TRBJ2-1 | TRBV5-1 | CASSQNNEQFF | TGCGCCAGCAGCCAAAACAATGAGCAGTTCTTC
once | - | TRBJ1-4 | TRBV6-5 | CASGATNEKLFF | TGTGCCAGCGGGGCAACTAATGAAAAACTGTTTTTT
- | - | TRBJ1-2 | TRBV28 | CASSKDRGYGYTF | TGTGCCAGCAGTAAAGACAGAGGCTATGGCTACACCTTC
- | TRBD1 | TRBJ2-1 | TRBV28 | CASSPMGTADNEQFF | TGTGCCAGCAGCCCAATGGGGACAGCTGACAATGAGCAGTTCTTC
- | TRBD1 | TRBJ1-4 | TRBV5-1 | CASSRVGQLDEKLFF | TGCGCCAGCAGCCGGGTGGGACAGCTAGATGAAAAACTGTTTTTT
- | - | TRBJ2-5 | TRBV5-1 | CASRLVGGTQYF | TGCGCCAGCAGATTGGTGGGGGGGACCCAGTACTTC
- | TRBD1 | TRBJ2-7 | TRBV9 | CASSGWTGSYEQYF | TGTGCCAGCAGCGGTTGGACAGGCTCCTACGAGCAGTACTTC
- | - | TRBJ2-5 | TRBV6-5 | CASSGDLRETQYF | TGTGCCAGCAGCGGGGACCTACGCGAGACCCAGTACTTC
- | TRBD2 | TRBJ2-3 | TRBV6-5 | CASSYLAGGPGDTQYF | TGTGCCAGCAGTTACCTAGCGGGAGGGCCCGGAGATACGCAGTATTTT
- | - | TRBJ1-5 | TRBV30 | CAWSTGWNVNQPQHF | TGTGCCTGGAGTACTGGGTGGAATGTTAATCAGCCCCAGCATTTT
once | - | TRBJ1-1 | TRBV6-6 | CASSTVRNTEAFF | TGTGCCAGCAGTACCGTTCGGAACACTGAAGCTTTCTTT
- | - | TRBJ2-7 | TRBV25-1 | CASSEFMGGEQYF | TGTGCCAGCAGTGAATTTATGGGTGGCGAGCAGTACTTC
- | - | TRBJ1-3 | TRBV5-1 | CASSPNGNSGNTIYF | TGCGCCAGCAGCCCCAACGGGAACTCTGGAAACACCATATATTTT
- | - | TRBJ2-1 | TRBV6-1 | CASWSSRTYNEQFF | TGTGCCAGCTGGTCCTCCCGAACCTACAATGAGCAGTTCTTC
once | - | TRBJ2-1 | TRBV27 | CASSLGTVRSYNEQFF | TGTGCCAGCAGTTTAGGTACGGTACGCTCCTACAATGAGCAGTTCTTC
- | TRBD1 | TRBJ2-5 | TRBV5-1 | CASSSYRGFQETQYF | TGCGCCAGCAGCTCCTACAGGGGGTTCCAGGAGACCCAGTACTTC
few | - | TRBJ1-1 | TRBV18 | CASSPTANTEAFF | TGTGCCAGCTCACCGACTGCGAACACTGAAGCTTTCTTT
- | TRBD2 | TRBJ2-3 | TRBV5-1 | CASSLGAGGPTDTQYF | TGCGCCAGCAGCTTGGGTGCGGGAGGGCCTACAGATACGCAGTATTTT
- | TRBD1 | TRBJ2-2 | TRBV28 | CASSRTGSTGELFF | TGTGCCAGCAGTCGGACAGGGAGCACCGGGGAGCTGTTTTTT
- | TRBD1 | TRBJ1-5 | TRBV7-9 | CASSLDRGVINQPQHF | TGTGCCAGCAGCTTGGACAGGGGTGTCATCAATCAGCCCCAGCATTTT
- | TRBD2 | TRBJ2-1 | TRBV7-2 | CASIKELAGGVDEQFF | TGTGCCAGCATCAAAGAGCTAGCGGGAGGAGTTGATGAGCAGTTCTTC
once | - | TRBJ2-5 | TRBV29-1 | CSVPDSQETQYF | TGCAGCGTGCCGGACAGTCAAGAGACCCAGTACTTC
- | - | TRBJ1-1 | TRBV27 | CASSSIWDSGKNMNTEAFF | TGTGCCAGCAGTTCGATATGGGATTCCGGGAAGAACATGAACACTGAAGCTTTCTTT
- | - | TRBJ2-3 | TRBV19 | CASTLTATTFVTQYF | TGTGCCAGTACCTTGACAGCGACCACTTTTGTTACGCAGTATTTT
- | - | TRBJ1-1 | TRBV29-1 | CSAAMDLNTEAFF | TGCAGCGCGGCGATGGATTTGAACACTGAAGCTTTCTTT
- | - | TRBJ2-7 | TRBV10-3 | CAISESRPGDSKHEQYF | TGTGCCATCAGTGAGTCGAGGCCTGGGGATAGCAAGCACGAGCAGTACTTC
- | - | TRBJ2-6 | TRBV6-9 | CARSGLSGSGANVLTF | TGTGCCAGGTCGGGGCTATCTGGCTCTGGGGCCAACGTCCTGACTTTC
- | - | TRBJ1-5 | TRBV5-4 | CASSTDGGQPQHF | TGTGCCAGCAGCACCGATGGGGGTCAGCCCCAGCATTTT
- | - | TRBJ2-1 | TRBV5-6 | CASSLEYGARNEQFF | TGTGCCAGCAGCTTGGAATACGGGGCGCGTAATGAGCAGTTCTTC
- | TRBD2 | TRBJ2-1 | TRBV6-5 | CASSPGLESNEQFF | TGTGCCAGCAGCCCAGGACTAGAGAGCAATGAGCAGTTCTTC
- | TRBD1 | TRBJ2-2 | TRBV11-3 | CASSSDRGTGELFF | TGTGCCAGCAGCTCAGACAGGGGGACCGGGGAGCTGTTTTTT
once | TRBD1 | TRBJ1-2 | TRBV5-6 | CASSSYRGNNYGYTF | TGTGCCAGCAGCTCCTACAGGGGGAACAACTATGGCTACACCTTC
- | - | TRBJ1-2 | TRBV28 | CASSLLLPVQYGYTF | TGTGCCAGCAGTTTGCTATTGCCAGTACAGTATGGCTACACCTTC
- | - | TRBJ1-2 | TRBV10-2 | CASSDSVGQYGYTF | TGCGCCAGCAGTGATTCGGTAGGACAGTACGGCTACACCTTC
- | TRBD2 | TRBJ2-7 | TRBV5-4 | CASSLAGGDEQYF | TGTGCCAGCAGCTTGGCTGGGGGGGACGAGCAGTACTTC
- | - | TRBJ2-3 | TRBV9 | CASSVDVGGGTQYF | TGTGCCAGCAGCGTAGACGTGGGAGGAGGTACGCAGTATTTT
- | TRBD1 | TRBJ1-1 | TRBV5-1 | CASSSYWDREGSEAFF | TGCGCCAGCAGCTCCTATTGGGACAGGGAAGGATCTGAAGCTTTCTTT
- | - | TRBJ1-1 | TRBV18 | CASSPGVVDTEAFF | TGTGCCAGCTCACCGGGGGTAGTTGACACTGAAGCTTTCTTT
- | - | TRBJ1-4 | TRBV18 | CASSPGGEEKLFF | TGTGCCAGCTCACCAGGGGGCGAAGAAAAACTGTTTTTT
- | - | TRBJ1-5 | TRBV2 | CASSEGQSGSQPQHF | TGTGCCAGCAGTGAGGGCCAGTCGGGAAGTCAGCCCCAGCATTTT
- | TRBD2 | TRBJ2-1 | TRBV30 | CAWSVRASGRRFYNEQFF | TGTGCCTGGAGTGTACGGGCTAGCGGGAGAAGATTCTACAATGAGCAGTTCTTC